There are many counts of the clone carrying this T cell receptor beta chain. These data are taken from a study of Graves' ophthalmopathy and Graves' hyperthyroidism. J was trimmed by 4 bases and V by 4 bases; bases with no gene match: 6. The CDR3 is 14 residues long. CDR1 and CDR2 (germline): MNHNS, SASEGT. Researchers took RNA transcripts and amplified TCR beta CDR3 regions from them. HTBI primers primed a first-round RT-PCR, and a second-round multiplex PCR followed. Each CDR3 protein gets one entry after TCRdb re-called the multiplex PCR reads with MiXCR. This sample has under 200,000 distinct CDR3 sequences, with less than 45% found just once.

The clonotype comes from a woman in her thirties or forties with Graves' ophthalmopathy. The chain is built from TRBV6-1 and TRBJ2-7; 8 nucleotides align to TRBD1. The sample was peripheral blood. CDR3 DNA sequence: TGTGCCAGCAGTGGACAGGGGCGACCATACGAGCAGTACTTC. Translation: CASSGQGRPYEQYF.